The rows below give T cell receptor beta chains drawn from one sample of a study of beta chain features in type 1 diabetes. The protocol was immunoSEQ multiplex PCR, while the TCRdb copy is restricted to in-frame clones and leaves out a portion. Here the sample spans 600,000 to 700,000 clones, around 12% being singletons. Input material: naive CD4+ T cells from blood. The receptors were sampled from a man in his thirties or forties with type 1 diabetes. Both conserved end residues are part of each CDR3. D genes are given only for firm matches. Expanded clones get a size class; other rows say once, few or many, or leave the size out.

V	size	D	J	CDR3	DNA
TRBV5-4	few	TRBD2	TRBJ2-3	CASSPGLAGSTDTQYF	TGTGCCAGCAGCCCCGGACTAGCGGGGAGCACAGATACGCAGTATTTT
TRBV12-5	.	.	TRBJ1-5	CASGLEKHGQPQHF	TGTGCTAGTGGTTTGGAAAAACACGGACAGCCCCAGCATTTT
TRBV27	.	TRBD1	TRBJ2-7	CASSPRDRIQYF	TGTGCCAGCAGTCCCCGGGACAGAATACAGTACTTC
TRBV5-4	once	TRBD1	TRBJ2-6	CASSRGQLSGANVLTF	TGTGCCAGCAGCCGGGGACAGCTCTCTGGGGCCAACGTCCTGACTTTC
TRBV10-3	few	.	TRBJ2-7	CAIRSEGLHEQYF	TGTGCCATCAGGTCTGAGGGTCTCCACGAGCAGTACTTC
TRBV7-2	.	.	TRBJ1-5	CASSLGGGQPQHF	TGTGCCAGCAGCTTAGGCGGAGGGCAGCCCCAGCATTTT
TRBV27	few	.	TRBJ2-7	CASSARTVSYEQYF	TGTGCCAGCAGTGCCCGAACAGTCTCCTACGAGCAGTACTTC
TRBV9	.	TRBD1	TRBJ1-5	CASSVRCWDRLNQPQHF	TGTGCCAGCAGCGTACGCTGCTGGGACAGGTTGAATCAGCCCCAGCATTTT
TRBV5-8	.	TRBD2	TRBJ2-5	CARTGGGPETQYF	TGTGCCAGAACCGGGGGAGGGCCAGAGACCCAGTACTTC
TRBV11-2	few	TRBD1	TRBJ2-5	CASSPRTGRYF	TGTGCCAGCAGCCCCAGGACAGGGAGGTACTTC
TRBV4-1	once	.	TRBJ2-2	CASSQGSAQSDTGELFF	TGCGCCAGCAGCCAAGGTTCGGCCCAATCGGACACCGGGGAGCTGTTTTTT
TRBV14	few	.	TRBJ1-3	CASSRLEGGTIYF	TGTGCCAGCAGCCGCTTAGAAGGAGGCACCATATATTTT
TRBV28	few	.	TRBJ1-2	CASSRGLGSGYTF	TGTGCCAGCAGTAGGGGGTTGGGGAGCGGCTACACCTTC
TRBV2	.	TRBD1	TRBJ2-5	CASSQQGQETQYF	TGTGCCAGCAGTCAACAGGGGCAAGAGACCCAGTACTTC
TRBV7-2	.	TRBD1	TRBJ1-2	CASSPRTGSNYGYTF	TGTGCCAGCAGCCCTAGGACAGGGTCTAACTATGGCTACACCTTC
TRBV11-2	.	.	TRBJ2-4	CASSLGGVGTQNIQYF	TGTGCCAGCAGCTTAGGGGGGGTAGGGACCCAAAACATTCAGTACTTC
TRBV11-3	few	TRBD2	TRBJ2-5	CASSVGLGEEETQYF	TGTGCCAGCAGCGTGGGACTAGGGGAGGAAGAGACCCAGTACTTC
TRBV5-6	few	TRBD1	TRBJ2-7	CASSLWTGNSYEQYF	TGTGCCAGCAGCTTGTGGACAGGGAACTCCTACGAGCAGTACTTC
TRBV4-2	few	.	TRBJ2-1	CASSPTITGYNEQFF	TGTGCCAGCAGCCCTACGATCACTGGATACAATGAGCAGTTCTTC
TRBV19	.	TRBD2	TRBJ2-4	CASSPGEGSNIQYF	TGTGCCAGTAGCCCGGGGGAGGGCTCAAACATTCAGTACTTC
TRBV9	.	.	TRBJ1-4	CASSTWQAGNEKLFF	TGTGCCAGCAGCACTTGGCAGGCAGGAAATGAAAAACTGTTTTTT
TRBV19	few	TRBD1	TRBJ2-7	CASSIGRDREREQYF	TGTGCCAGTAGTATCGGACGGGACAGGGAAAGGGAGCAGTACTTC
TRBV5-1	.	.	TRBJ2-2	CASSDRIHTGELFF	TGCGCCAGCAGCGACAGAATACACACCGGGGAGCTGTTTTTT
TRBV10-3	few	TRBD2	TRBJ2-7	CAISEGNSGGYEQYF	TGTGCCATCAGTGAGGGGAATAGCGGGGGCTACGAGCAGTACTTC
TRBV7-9	.	.	TRBJ1-5	CASSLGQGSNQPQHF	TGTGCCAGCAGCTTAGGGCAGGGCAGCAATCAGCCCCAGCATTTT
TRBV6-5	.	.	TRBJ1-1	CASSYSGSLLNTEAFF	TGTGCCAGCAGTTACTCGGGGAGCCTCTTGAACACTGAAGCTTTCTTT
TRBV7-8	.	TRBD1	TRBJ1-4	CASSLEGQGTNEKLFF	TGTGCCAGCAGCTTAGAGGGACAGGGAACTAATGAAAAACTGTTTTTT
TRBV9	.	.	TRBJ1-1	CASSVDSPNTEAFF	TGTGCCAGCAGCGTGGACAGCCCGAACACTGAAGCTTTCTTT
TRBV15	few	.	TRBJ2-7	CATSQDNSYEQYF	TGTGCCACCAGCCAGGACAACTCCTACGAGCAGTACTTC
TRBV29-1	few	TRBD2	TRBJ2-7	CSVSGGRYEQYF	TGCAGCGTGTCGGGGGGAAGGTACGAGCAGTACTTC
TRBV4-3	few	.	TRBJ2-1	CASSQDNRGAFYNEQFF	TGCGCCAGCAGCCAAGATAATCGGGGGGCGTTTTACAATGAGCAGTTCTTC
TRBV9	.	TRBD2	TRBJ2-2	CASSISGTGELFF	TGTGCCAGCAGCATTAGCGGGACCGGGGAGCTGTTTTTT
TRBV7-9	.	TRBD1	TRBJ1-2	CASSLQGDYGYTF	TGTGCCAGCAGCCTACAGGGGGACTATGGCTACACCTTC
TRBV4-2	few	.	TRBJ2-1	CASSQGGFTGNEQFF	TGTGCCAGCAGCCAAGGAGGCTTTACGGGCAATGAGCAGTTCTTC
TRBV19	few	TRBD2	TRBJ2-1	CASSITSGGSSYNEQFF	TGTGCCAGTAGTATCACTAGCGGGGGGAGCTCCTACAATGAGCAGTTCTTC
TRBV7-2	.	.	TRBJ1-2	CASSLGPGALNGYTF	TGTGCCAGCAGCTTAGGCCCGGGGGCGCTGAATGGCTACACCTTC
TRBV2	.	.	TRBJ1-1	CASSAGMNTEAFF	TGTGCCAGCAGCGCAGGGATGAACACTGAAGCTTTCTTT
TRBV7-7	.	.	TRBJ2-2	CASSPSVAPNTGELFF	TGTGCCAGCAGCCCGTCAGTAGCACCGAACACCGGGGAGCTGTTTTTT
TRBV19	few	TRBD2	TRBJ2-7	CASSISGWDFYEQYF	TGTGCCAGTAGTATTAGCGGGTGGGACTTCTACGAGCAGTACTTC
TRBV19	.	.	TRBJ1-2	CASSIPPGGYGYTF	TGTGCCAGTAGTATCCCCCCGGGCGGCTATGGCTACACCTTC
TRBV9	few	.	TRBJ2-1	CASSVVGQRDYNEQFF	TGTGCCAGCAGCGTAGTTGGACAGAGAGACTACAATGAGCAGTTCTTC
TRBV19	.	.	TRBJ2-5	CASSTRLVETQYF	TGTGCCAGTAGTACCCGACTAGTCGAGACCCAGTACTTC
TRBV4-2	.	TRBD1	TRBJ1-5	CASSLGTGGEPQHF	TGTGCCAGCAGCCTAGGGACAGGGGGTGAGCCCCAGCATTTT
TRBV28	few	.	TRBJ2-1	CASSPVIRRTSDEQFF	TGTGCCAGCAGCCCTGTGATAAGGAGAACCTCGGATGAGCAGTTCTTC
TRBV5-6	.	.	TRBJ1-6	CASSLSNSPLHF	TGTGCCAGCAGCTTGTCGAATTCACCCCTCCACTTT
TRBV29-1	.	TRBD1	TRBJ1-5	CSVLKGANQPQHF	TGCAGCGTCTTGAAGGGGGCCAATCAGCCCCAGCATTTT
TRBV30	few	TRBD1	TRBJ1-5	CAWSSGTGGSQPQHF	TGTGCCTGGAGTTCCGGGACAGGGGGATCTCAGCCCCAGCATTTT
TRBV28	few	.	TRBJ1-2	CASSLRAGMYGYTF	TGTGCCAGCAGCCTCAGGGCAGGGATGTATGGCTACACCTTC
TRBV6-5	.	.	TRBJ1-4	CASSYSKGLAEKLFF	TGTGCCAGCAGTTACTCCAAGGGTCTAGCTGAAAAACTGTTTTTT
TRBV5-4	.	.	TRBJ1-4	CASSLRETNEKLFF	TGTGCCAGCAGCTTAAGGGAAACTAATGAAAAACTGTTTTTT
TRBV5-6	.	.	TRBJ1-4	CASSLFHSEKLFF	TGTGCCAGCAGCTTATTCCACAGTGAAAAACTGTTTTTT
TRBV7-3	.	.	TRBJ2-1	CASSLRGPSGIGQFF	TGTGCCAGCAGCTTAAGAGGGCCCTCCGGGATCGGGCAGTTCTTC
TRBV10-3	few	TRBD2	TRBJ2-4	CATTSSGGPVWAF	TGTGCCACCACCTCTAGCGGGGGTCCGGTATGGGCCTTC
TRBV5-1	few	TRBD1	TRBJ2-7	CASSLQGPHSYEQYF	TGCGCCAGCAGCTTACAGGGGCCTCACTCCTACGAGCAGTACTTC
TRBV7-3	.	.	TRBJ2-2	CASSFAQGRTGELFF	TGTGCCAGCAGCTTCGCACAGGGACGCACCGGGGAGCTGTTTTTT
TRBV5-1	few	.	TRBJ2-3	CASWTGRLPLGGADTQYF	TGCGCCAGCTGGACAGGGCGACTACCTTTGGGAGGGGCAGATACGCAGTATTTT
TRBV28	few	.	TRBJ1-3	CASSLNPQIGNTIYF	TGTGCCAGCAGTTTAAATCCCCAGATTGGAAACACCATATATTTT